This T cell receptor beta chain originates from a study of shared clonotypes between healthy human individuals. With regard to this clone: Its antigen is as yet unknown.

Overall study findings and caveats: Memory subsets generally showed lower estimated richness than naive subsets.

Per germline, CDR1 SNHLY and CDR2 FYNNEI. Unmatched junction bases numbered 6, after V lost 5 bases and J lost 3 bases. This CDR3 is built from 16 residues. This table comes from immunoSEQ multiplex PCR, and its TCRdb copy is limited to in-frame clones, with some not included. This table holds around 1,900,000 clones, about 94% found once. Naive CD8 cells lacked CD45RO and underwent positive selection for CCR7, leaving out terminally differentiated effector memory CD45RA+ cells. The sequence derives from a man between 18 and 35 years old in good health. Some clones in this sample may be carry-over from other donors' samples. This chain connects TRBV2 to TRBJ2-1; 11 positions match TRBD1. Sequenced: naive CD8+ T cells from PBMCs. The CDR3 loop is CASSPGTGGFYNEQFF. The CDR3 DNA is TGTGCCAGCAGTCCTGGGACAGGGGGGTTCTACAATGAGCAGTTCTTC.